The 24 T cell receptor beta chains reported below all come from one sample, sequenced in a study of blood T cell repertoires in COVID-19. Sequencing used immunoSEQ multiplex PCR; TCRdb keeps in-frame clones, though not all of them. This repertoire shows 150,000 or so clones, 60% to 80% found once; its top ten account for around 2.9%. The sequenced sample was PBMCs or T cells enriched from blood (not recorded which). These receptors were obtained from a woman aged 50 to 60 who had recovered from COVID-19.

The V gene is TRBV7-9, the J gene TRBJ1-6; 7 nucleotides line up with TRBD1. CDR3 length: 15 residues. Germline assignment: CDR1 SEHNR and CDR2 FQNEAQ (reference sequence). The trim removed 3 bases at V and 8 bases at J, leaving 7 bases unmatched. CDR3 loop: CASSLGDREHSPLHF. For the CDR3, the DNA is TGTGCCAGCAGCTTGGGCGACAGGGAACATTCACCCCTCCACTTT.

CDR3 amino acids: CASSLQQGAAMAFF. The CDR3 nucleotides read TGTGCCAGCAGCTTACAACAGGGGGCCGCCATGGCTTTCTTT. V is TRBV7-9 and J is TRBJ1-1, with 9 bases lining up with TRBD1. V dropped 2 bases and J dropped 11; count of bases not matched to a gene: 9. CDR1 is SEHNR, CDR2 FQNEAQ, per germline (reference sequence). This CDR3 region has 14 residues. Using reference TRBV7-9 and TRBJ1-1 for the parts outside the CDR3, the full variable domain is DTGVSQNPRHKITKRGQNVTFRCDPISEHNRLYWYRQTLGQGPEFLTYFQNEAQLEKSRLLSDRFSAERPKGSFSTLEIQRTEQGDSAMYLCASSLQQGAAMAFFGQGTRLTVV.

The rearrangement joins TRBV27 to TRBJ1-5; 7 nucleotides align to TRBD1. J lost 3 bases, V lost 6 bases, and 5 bases had no gene match. CDR3 length: 14 amino acids. Germline CDR1 MNHEY, CDR2 SMNVEV (reference sequence). The CDR3 loop is CASSFRGDNQPQHF. The CDR3 nucleotides are TGTGCCAGCAGCTTCAGGGGGGACAATCAGCCCCAGCATTTT.

The chain is built from TRBV9 and TRBJ1-1; 10 bases are shared with TRBD1. V dropped 3 bases and J dropped 8; count of bases not matched to a gene: 7. CDR3 length: 14 residues. CDR1 is SGDLS, CDR2 YYNGEE, per germline. CDR3 loop: CASSGTGGYEEAFF. CDR3 nucleotides: TGTGCCAGCAGCGGGACAGGGGGTTACGAGGAAGCTTTCTTT.

This chain connects TRBV14 to TRBJ2-3; 7 nucleotides line up with TRBD2. The germline V gene has CDR1 SGHDN and CDR2 FVKESK. This CDR3 spans 16 amino acids. J was trimmed by 6 bases and V by 0 bases; bases with no gene match: 9. The CDR3 DNA sequence: TGTGCCAGCAGCCAAGATACAGCGGGAAATCTGGATACGCAGTATTTT. This encodes CASSQDTAGNLDTQYF.

V is TRBV9 and J is TRBJ2-2; 12 nucleotides line up with TRBD2. CDR1 and CDR2 (germline): SGDLS, YYNGEE. The CDR3 has 15 amino acids. The J segment lost 7 bases and the V segment lost 4 bases, leaving 5 bases of the junction unmatched. Here the CDR3 reads CASSPGLAGNGELFF. DNA for the CDR3: TGTGCCAGCAGCCCGGGACTAGCGGGTAACGGGGAGCTGTTTTTT.

CDR3 sequence reads: CASSPTNYGYTF. CDR3 DNA: TGTGCCAGCAGCCCAACAAACTATGGCTACACCTTC. V is TRBV6-5 and J is TRBJ1-2; D not resolved. CDR1 and CDR2 from the germline V gene are MNHEY and SVGAGI. Trimming left V 6 bases short and J 2 bases short, with 7 bases between. The CDR3 totals 12 residues.

This clone was counted at least ten times. This chain connects TRBV3-1 (or the pseudogene TRBV3-2) to TRBJ2-1; 7 bases are a match to TRBD2. The CDR3 covers 16 residues. Germline trimming cut 6 bases from V and 5 bases from J; bases unmatched to any gene: 13. The germline V gene has CDR1 LGHDT and CDR2 YNNKEL (reference sequence). The CDR3 DNA follows: TGTGCCAGCAGTCATGACCCAGGGACTACTGACAATGAGCAGTTCTTC. It codes for CASSHDPGTTDNEQFF.

The chain is built from TRBV10-2 and TRBJ2-3; D unresolved. The CDR3 runs 11 residues. Germline V gene lookup returns CDR1 WSHSY and CDR2 SAAADI. V lost 7 bases, J lost 3 bases, and 5 bases lay in between. CDR3 amino acids: CASTATDTQYF. CDR3 in DNA: TGCGCCAGCACCGCGACAGATACGCAGTATTTT.

This chain connects TRBV11-3 to TRBJ1-1; D not resolved. The V end lost 8 bases, the J end lost 0 bases, and 10 bases lay between the germline ends. Germline lookup yields CDR1 SGHNT and CDR2 YENEEA. There are 13 residues in the CDR3. The DNA for the CDR3 is TGTGCCAGCTCGGCGGGTGTGAACACTGAAGCTTTCTTT. Protein: CASSAGVNTEAFF.

This chain links TRBV27 with TRBJ2-1; 14 bases are a match to TRBD2. The ends lost 0 bases at V and 9 bases at J; junction bases unmatched: 4. The CDR3 has 16 residues. The germline gives CDR1 MNHEY, CDR2 SMNVEV (reference sequence). The DNA for the CDR3 is TGTGCCAGCAGTTTATCGGGACTAGCGGGAGAAGGTGAGCAGTTCTTC. It yields the protein CASSLSGLAGEGEQFF.

This clone was found a few times. The gene calls are TRBV19 and TRBJ2-2; 8 bases line up with TRBD2. The germline gives CDR1 LNHDA, CDR2 SQIVND (reference sequence). Unmatched junction bases numbered 7, after V lost 1 base and J lost 3 bases. The CDR3 consists of 17 residues. The CDR3 loop reads CASSIVSRLAYTGELFF. The CDR3 DNA is TGTGCCAGTAGTATAGTTTCGCGACTAGCGTACACCGGGGAGCTGTTTTTT.

The V call is TRBV2, the J call TRBJ1-1; no clear D. This CDR3 comprises 13 residues. The germline gives CDR1 SNHLY, CDR2 FYNNEI. The germline V and J ends were trimmed by 2 bases and 1 base, with 5 bases remaining between them. For the CDR3, the DNA is TGTGCCAGCAGTGAACGCAGGAACACTGAAGCTTTCTTT. Encoded protein: CASSERRNTEAFF.

This clone showed up many times. CDR3 in DNA: TGTGCCAGCAGCGCGGGACAGGTATCCTACGAGCAGTACTTC. Translating gives CASSAGQVSYEQYF. V gene TRBV11-2 combines with J gene TRBJ2-7; 8 positions match TRBD1. The CDR3 totals 14 residues. V lost 5 bases to trimming and J lost 1 base; unmatched junction nucleotides: 4. CDR1 is SGHAT and CDR2 is FQNNGV in the germline V gene.

The chain's CDR3 is CASSWTGADQPQHF. In nucleotides, the CDR3 is TGTGCCAGCAGCTGGACAGGCGCGGATCAGCCCCAGCATTTT. The V call is TRBV7-2, the J call TRBJ1-5, with 7 bases lining up with TRBD1. The germline V gene has CDR1 SGHTA and CDR2 FQGNSA. CDR3 size: 14 residues. After removal of 4 bases from V and 5 bases from J, the junction contained 5 bases not matched to a gene.

This chain uses TRBV5-1 with TRBJ1-1; possible D gene TRBD1, 6 bases. This CDR3 region has 15 residues. The germline V gene has CDR1 SGHRS and CDR2 YFSETQ. V was trimmed by 0 bases and J by 0 bases, leaving 9 bases between them. DNA for the CDR3: TGCGCCAGCAGCTTGGGTCAGGGGCTGAACACTGAAGCTTTCTTT. Protein: CASSLGQGLNTEAFF.

This clone was detected a few times. This sample includes further DNA sequences coding for the same CDR3. The V gene is TRBV11-3, the J gene TRBJ1-3; D gene uncertain. Germline V CDR1 and CDR2: SGHNT, YENEEA. The CDR3 covers 14 residues. Trimming took 3 bases from V and 2 from J, leaving 8 bases between them. As DNA, the CDR3 is TGTGCCAGCAGCTTTGCCGGGGCTGGAAACACCATATATTTT. Translated: CASSFAGAGNTIYF.

This chain connects TRBV4-2 to TRBJ2-1, with 9 bases matching TRBD2. Germline CDR1 reads LGHNA; CDR2 reads YNFKEQ. There are 17 residues in the CDR3. V dropped 1 base and J dropped 7; count of bases not matched to a gene: 11. This chain's CDR3 is CASSQGSAGGQGNEQFF. CDR3 coding DNA: TGTGCCAGCAGCCAAGGATCCGCGGGAGGGCAGGGGAATGAGCAGTTCTTC.

The chain combines TRBV4-1 with TRBJ1-3, with 9 bases matching TRBD1. Germline CDR1 and CDR2: MGHRA and YSYEKL. This CDR3 has 15 residues. V was clipped by 4 bases and J by 0 bases; unmatched bases: 1. The CDR3 DNA follows: TGCGCCAGCAGCCTGACAGGGGGCTCTGGAAACACCATATATTTT. Its protein product is CASSLTGGSGNTIYF.

This CDR3 reads CASSGLQGSFTEAFF. In DNA form, the CDR3 reads TGTGCCAGCAGTGGGTTACAGGGAAGTTTCACTGAAGCTTTCTTT. The chain combines TRBV2 with TRBJ1-1; maybe TRBD1 (6 bases). The CDR3 is made up of 15 amino acids. Germline CDR1 and CDR2: SNHLY and FYNNEI. Between the trimmed V and J ends, which lost 4 bases and 4 bases, there was a span of 16 bases.

V gene TRBV5-1 combines with J gene TRBJ2-2; a possible D gene is TRBD2 (5 bases). This CDR3 spans 16 amino acids. CDR1 and CDR2 from the germline V gene are SGHRS and YFSETQ. Trimming cost V 0 bases and J 0 bases, with 9 bases left between them. Here the CDR3 reads CASSLVGSANTGELFF. The CDR3 coding sequence is TGCGCCAGCAGCTTGGTTGGGAGCGCGAACACCGGGGAGCTGTTTTTT.

V usage is TRBV7-9 and J usage is TRBJ2-7, with TRBD2 identical over 8 bases. CDR3 length: 14 amino acids. The ends lost 5 bases at V and 4 bases at J; junction bases unmatched: 7. Germline V gene sequence: CDR1 SEHNR, CDR2 FQNEAQ (reference sequence). In DNA, the CDR3 is TGTGCCAGCAGCCACGGGACTAGACCATACGAGCAGTACTTC. Encoded protein: CASSHGTRPYEQYF.

The gene calls are TRBV30 and TRBJ2-2; 9 bases map to TRBD2. This CDR3 contains 16 residues. The J segment lost 0 bases and the V segment lost 2 bases, leaving 4 bases of the junction unmatched. CDR1 and CDR2 from the germline V gene are GTSNPN and SVGIG (reference sequence). DNA of the CDR3: TGTGCCTGGAGTCCGAGCGGGAGGCCGAACACCGGGGAGCTGTTTTTT. Amino acid sequence: CAWSPSGRPNTGELFF. Full variable domain (rest looked up from reference TRBV30 and TRBJ2-2): SQTIHQWPATLVQPVGSPLSLECTVEGTSNPNLYWYRQAAGRGLQLLFYSVGIGQISSEVPQNLSASRPQDRQFILSSKKLLLSDSGFYLCAWSPSGRPNTGELFFGEGSRLTVL.

The V call is TRBV7-9, the J call TRBJ1-3; D gene unclear. In germline, CDR1 is SEHNR, CDR2 FQNEAQ (reference sequence). V lost 6 bases, J lost 4 bases, and 7 bases lay in between. The CDR3 extends over 12 amino acids. CDR3 sequence reads: CASRRTGNTIYF. The CDR3 DNA reads as TGTGCCAGCAGACGTACAGGAAACACCATATATTTT. The variable domain in full, completed from reference TRBV7-9 and TRBJ1-3, reads DTGVSQNPRHKITKRGQNVTFRCDPISEHNRLYWYRQTLGQGPEFLTYFQNEAQLEKSRLLSDRFSAERPKGSFSTLEIQRTEQGDSAMYLCASRRTGNTIYFGEGSWLTVV.